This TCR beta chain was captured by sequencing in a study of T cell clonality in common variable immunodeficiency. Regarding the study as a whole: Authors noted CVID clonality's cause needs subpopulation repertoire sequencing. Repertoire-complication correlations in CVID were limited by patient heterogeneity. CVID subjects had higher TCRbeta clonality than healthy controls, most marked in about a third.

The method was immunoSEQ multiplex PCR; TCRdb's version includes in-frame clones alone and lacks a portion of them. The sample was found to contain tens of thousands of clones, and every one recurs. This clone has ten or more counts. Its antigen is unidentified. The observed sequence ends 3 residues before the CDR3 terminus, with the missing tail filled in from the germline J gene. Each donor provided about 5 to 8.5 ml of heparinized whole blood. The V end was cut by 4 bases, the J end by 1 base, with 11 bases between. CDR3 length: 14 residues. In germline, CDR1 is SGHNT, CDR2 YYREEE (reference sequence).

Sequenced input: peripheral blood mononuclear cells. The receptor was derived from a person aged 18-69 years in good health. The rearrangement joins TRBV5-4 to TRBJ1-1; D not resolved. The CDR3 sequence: CASSPTHGNTEAFF. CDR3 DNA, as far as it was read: TGTGCCAGCAGCCCCACTCATGGGAACACTGAA.